The source of this T cell receptor (beta chain) is a study of blood T cell repertoires in COVID-19. The V and J ends lost 6 bases and 12 bases, in that order; junction bases with no gene match: 4. This CDR3 is 12 amino acids long. Germline lookup yields CDR1 WNHNN and CDR2 SYGVQD (reference sequence). Clones were read by immunoSEQ multiplex PCR, and TCRdb kept only the in-frame ones, dropping some. The sample has some 180,000 clones, more than 80% seen once. This receptor was obtained from a man aged 35 to 55 who had recovered from COVID-19. V is TRBV10-1 and J is TRBJ1-4, with 10 bases that match TRBD1. Specimen: PBMCs or T cells enriched from blood (not recorded which). The CDR3 loop reads CASSPGTGELFF. The CDR3 nucleotides read TGCGCCAGCAGCCCCGGGACAGGGGAACTGTTTTTT.